This T cell receptor (beta chain) was sequenced during a study of blood T cell repertoires in COVID-19. Study overall: COVID-19 samples, acute and convalescent, were from the United States, Italy and Spain. From T cells, B-cell-depleted T cells, or PBMCs came the material, which was cDNA or gDNA.

Sequenced by immunoSEQ multiplex PCR; TCRdb stores in-frame clones only, minus some. The sample records 130,000 or so clones, more than 75% being singletons. CDR3 size: 14 residues. CDR1 and CDR2 (germline): SGHDT, YYEEEE. V lost 1 base and J 2 bases, leaving 9 bases between the germline ends. While infection was still active, Seattle patients were enrolled and then followed longitudinally. The rearrangement links TRBV5-6 to TRBJ1-2; D ambiguous. Material: peripheral blood. The sequence came from a woman aged 70-85 years with COVID-19, enrolled during active disease. CDR3 sequence: CASSLSQVNYGYTF. CDR3 nucleotides: TGTGCCAGCAGCTTGAGCCAGGTCAACTATGGCTACACCTTC.